The clone carrying this TCR beta chain came up a few times. Trimming removed 5 bases from V and 3 bases from J, with 11 bases in between. The CDR3 contains 14 residues. Germline V gives CDR1 MGHRA, CDR2 YSYEKL. These data originate in a study of Ad26.COV2.S vaccination and SARS-CoV-2 variants. Produced via immunoSEQ multiplex PCR; TCRdb's table is partial and in-frame only. The repertoire holds 360,000 or so clones, with 75% to 90% as singletons. Documented treatment: around 19 received Ad26.COV2.S at low or high dose, single or two shots; about 5 received placebo; per-sample allocation not given. The samples date from day 63 after the first vaccine or placebo injection.

This receptor was taken from a person aged 18-60 years who received the Ad26.COV2.S COVID-19 vaccine or a placebo. The sample here was peripheral blood, taken in a trial of Ad26.COV2.S vaccine versus placebo. The chain combines TRBV4-1 with TRBJ1-5; weak D call: TRBD1 (5 bases). The CDR3 DNA reads TGCGCCAGCAGCTCGTTCGGGGCCAATCAGCCCCAGCATTTT. This sequence encodes CASSSFGANQPQHF.